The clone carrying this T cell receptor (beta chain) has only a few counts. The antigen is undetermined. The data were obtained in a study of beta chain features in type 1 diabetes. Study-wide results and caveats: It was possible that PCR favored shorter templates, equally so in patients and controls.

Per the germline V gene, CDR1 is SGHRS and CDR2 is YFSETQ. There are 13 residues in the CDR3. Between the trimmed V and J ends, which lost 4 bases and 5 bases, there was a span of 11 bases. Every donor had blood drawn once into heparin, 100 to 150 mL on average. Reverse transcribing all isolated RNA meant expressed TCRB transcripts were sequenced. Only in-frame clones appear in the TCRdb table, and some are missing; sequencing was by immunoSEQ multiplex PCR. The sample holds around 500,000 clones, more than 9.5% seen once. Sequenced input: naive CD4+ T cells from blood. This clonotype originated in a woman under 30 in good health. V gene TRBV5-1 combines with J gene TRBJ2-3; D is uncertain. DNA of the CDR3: TGCGCCAGCAGCCCGCATTTCGGAGATACGCAGTATTTT. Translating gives CASSPHFGDTQYF.